One and the same sample provided the 2 T cell receptor beta chains below, sequenced in a study of control samples from healthy donors and cancer patients. Libraries were prepared by immunoSEQ multiplex PCR; TCRdb keeps only in-frame clonotypes and omits some of them. The sample has about 94,000 clones, roughly nine tenths seen once. Sequencing was carried out using blood. The origin of the receptors is a young woman in good health.

This rearrangement joins TRBV27 to TRBJ1-2, with 9 bases that match TRBD1. Germline V lookup: CDR1 MNHEY, CDR2 SMNVEV (reference sequence). The CDR3 has 17 residues. The V gene end was trimmed by 2 bases and the J gene end by 7 bases; junction bases not matched to a gene: 14. The chain's CDR3 is CASSLGDGGQGIRGYTF. The CDR3, as DNA: TGTGCCAGCAGTTTAGGGGACGGCGGACAGGGGATTCGTGGCTACACCTTC.

CDR3 nucleotides: TGTGCCAGCAGCCCAGGGGAGCCCGAAGCTTTCTTT. Its translation: CASSPGEPEAFF. The chain combines TRBV12-3 or TRBV12-4 with TRBJ1-1; a weak D match, TRBD1 (6 bases). The V end lost 6 bases, the J end lost 8 bases, and 13 bases lay between the germline ends. The CDR3 loop spans 12 amino acids.